Sequencing of this T cell receptor (beta chain) was carried out in a study of cytomegalovirus exposure and HLA in healthy donors. From germline, CDR1 is SGHTA and CDR2 FQGNSA. The ends were cut back, 5 bases at V and 7 bases at J, with 18 bases in the middle. CDR3 length: 15 residues. In the PCR, 60 Vbeta and 13 Jbeta primers were used. Sequencing used immunoSEQ multiplex PCR; TCRdb keeps in-frame clones, though not all of them. The table includes under 150,000 clones, approximately 80% detected once. Study-wide points: Some TCR beta chains (roughly 150 of them) were listed as cytomegalovirus-associated. Most sequenced TCRs were rare (though some public TCRs occurred in many donors). It emerged from a later analysis that several of the most significant clusters appeared to be linked to common viral pathogens.

In its sample, this clone was seen once. Its antigen is unidentified. This clonotype originated in a woman in her thirties or forties in good health and CMV-seronegative. This chain connects TRBV7-2 to TRBJ1-5, with TRBD1 as a possible D gene (5 bases). Source material: PBMCs. CDR3 protein: CASSERGGPGQPQHF. The DNA for the CDR3 is TGTGCCAGCAGCGAAAGGGGAGGGCCAGGGCAGCCCCAGCATTTT.